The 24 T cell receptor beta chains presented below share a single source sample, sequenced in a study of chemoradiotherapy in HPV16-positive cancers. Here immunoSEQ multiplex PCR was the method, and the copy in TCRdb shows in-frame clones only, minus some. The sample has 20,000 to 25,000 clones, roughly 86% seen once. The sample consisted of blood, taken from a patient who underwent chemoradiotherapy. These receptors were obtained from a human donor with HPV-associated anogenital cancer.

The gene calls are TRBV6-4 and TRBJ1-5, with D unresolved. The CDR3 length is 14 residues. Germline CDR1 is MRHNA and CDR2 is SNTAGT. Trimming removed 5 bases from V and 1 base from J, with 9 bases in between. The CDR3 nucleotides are TGTGCCAGCAGTTTTGGGAACAGCAATCAGCCCCAGCATTTT. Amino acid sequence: CASSFGNSNQPQHF.

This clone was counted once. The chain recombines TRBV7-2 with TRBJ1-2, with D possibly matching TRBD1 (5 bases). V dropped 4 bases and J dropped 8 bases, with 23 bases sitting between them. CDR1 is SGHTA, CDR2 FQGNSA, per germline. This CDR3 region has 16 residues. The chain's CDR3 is CASSSPGQGQTQGYTF. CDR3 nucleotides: TGTGCCAGCAGCTCTCCCGGCCAGGGCCAAACGCAGGGCTACACCTTC.

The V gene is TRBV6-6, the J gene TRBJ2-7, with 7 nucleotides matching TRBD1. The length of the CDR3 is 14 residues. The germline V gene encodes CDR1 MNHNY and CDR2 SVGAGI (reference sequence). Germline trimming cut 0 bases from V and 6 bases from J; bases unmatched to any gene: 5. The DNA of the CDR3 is TGTGCCAGCAGTTACTCCTTCGACAGGGCCGAGCAGTACTTC. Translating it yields CASSYSFDRAEQYF.

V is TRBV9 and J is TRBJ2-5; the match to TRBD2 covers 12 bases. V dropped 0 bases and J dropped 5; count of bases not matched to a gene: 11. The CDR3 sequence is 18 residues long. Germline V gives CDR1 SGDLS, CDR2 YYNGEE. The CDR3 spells CASSVAGLAGLRRETQYF. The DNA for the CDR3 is TGTGCCAGCAGCGTAGCGGGACTAGCGGGTCTGCGACGGGAGACCCAGTACTTC.

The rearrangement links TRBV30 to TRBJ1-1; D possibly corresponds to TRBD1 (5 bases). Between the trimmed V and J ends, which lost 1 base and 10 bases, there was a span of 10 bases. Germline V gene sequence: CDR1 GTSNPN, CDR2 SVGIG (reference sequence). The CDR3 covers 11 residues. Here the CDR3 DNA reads TGTGCCTGGAGTGGGGGGAACGGAGCTTTCTTT. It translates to CAWSGGNGAFF.

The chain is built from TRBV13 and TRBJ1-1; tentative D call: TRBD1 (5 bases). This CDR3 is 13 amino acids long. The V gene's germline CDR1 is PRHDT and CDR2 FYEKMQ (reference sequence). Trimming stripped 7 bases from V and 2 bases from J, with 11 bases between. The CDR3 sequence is CASNGGSNTEAFF. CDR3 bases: TGTGCCAGCAACGGGGGATCAAACACTGAAGCTTTCTTT.

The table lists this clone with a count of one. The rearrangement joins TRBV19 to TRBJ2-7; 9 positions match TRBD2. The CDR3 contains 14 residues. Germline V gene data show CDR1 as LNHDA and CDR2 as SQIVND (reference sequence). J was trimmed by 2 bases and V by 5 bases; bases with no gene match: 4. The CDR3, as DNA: TGTGCCAGTAGTGGGGCGGGAGGGCCCTACGAGCAGTACTTC. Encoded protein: CASSGAGGPYEQYF. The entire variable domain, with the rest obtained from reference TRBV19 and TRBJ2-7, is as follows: DGGITQSPKYLFRKEGQNVTLSCEQNLNHDAMYWYRQDPGQGLRLIYYSQIVNDFQKGDIAEGYSVSREKKESFPLTVTSAQKNPTAFYLCASSGAGGPYEQYFGPGTRLTVT.

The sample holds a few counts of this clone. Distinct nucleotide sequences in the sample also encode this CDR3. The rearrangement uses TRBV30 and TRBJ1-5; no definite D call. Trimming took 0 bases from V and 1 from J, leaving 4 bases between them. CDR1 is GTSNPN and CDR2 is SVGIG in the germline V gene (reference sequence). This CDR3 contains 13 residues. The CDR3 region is CAWSVGSNQPQHF. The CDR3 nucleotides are TGTGCCTGGAGTGTTGGAAGCAATCAGCCCCAGCATTTT.

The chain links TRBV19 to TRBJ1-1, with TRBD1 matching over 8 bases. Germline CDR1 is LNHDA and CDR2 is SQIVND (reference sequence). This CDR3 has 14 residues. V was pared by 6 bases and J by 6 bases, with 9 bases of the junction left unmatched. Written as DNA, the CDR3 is TGTGCCAGTAGACTAGGACAGGGTCGGCCTGAAGCTTTCTTT. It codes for CASRLGQGRPEAFF.

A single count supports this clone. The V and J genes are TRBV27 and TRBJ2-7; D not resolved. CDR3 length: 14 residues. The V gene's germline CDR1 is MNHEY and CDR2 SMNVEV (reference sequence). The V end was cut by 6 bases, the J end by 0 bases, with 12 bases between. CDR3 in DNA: TGTGCCAGCAGGCCGAGCGTGAGCTCCTACGAGCAGTACTTC. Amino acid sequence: CASRPSVSSYEQYF.

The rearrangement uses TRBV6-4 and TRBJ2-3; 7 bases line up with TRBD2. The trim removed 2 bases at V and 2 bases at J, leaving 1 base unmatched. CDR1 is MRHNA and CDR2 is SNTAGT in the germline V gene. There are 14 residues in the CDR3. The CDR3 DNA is TGTGCCAGCAGTGACGAGCGGGACACAGATACGCAGTATTTT. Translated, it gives CASSDERDTDTQYF.

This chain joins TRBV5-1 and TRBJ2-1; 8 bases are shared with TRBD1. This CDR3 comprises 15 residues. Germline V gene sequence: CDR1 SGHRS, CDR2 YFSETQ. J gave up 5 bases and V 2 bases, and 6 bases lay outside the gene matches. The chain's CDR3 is CASSLGQGDHNEQFF. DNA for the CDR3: TGCGCCAGCAGCTTAGGACAGGGCGACCACAATGAGCAGTTCTTC.

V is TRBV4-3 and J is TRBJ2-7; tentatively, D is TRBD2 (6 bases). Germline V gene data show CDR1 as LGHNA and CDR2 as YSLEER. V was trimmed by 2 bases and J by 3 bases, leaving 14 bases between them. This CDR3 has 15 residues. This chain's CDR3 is CASSQHRDGGYEQYF. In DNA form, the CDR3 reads TGCGCCAGCAGCCAACACCGGGACGGGGGCTACGAGCAGTACTTC.

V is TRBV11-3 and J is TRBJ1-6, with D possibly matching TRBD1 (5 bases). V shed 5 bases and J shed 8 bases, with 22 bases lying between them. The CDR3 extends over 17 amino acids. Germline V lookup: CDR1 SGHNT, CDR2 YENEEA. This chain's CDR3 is CASSPREAGKKHSPLHF. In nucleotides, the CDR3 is TGTGCCAGCAGCCCCAGGGAGGCAGGGAAGAAACATTCACCCCTCCACTTT.

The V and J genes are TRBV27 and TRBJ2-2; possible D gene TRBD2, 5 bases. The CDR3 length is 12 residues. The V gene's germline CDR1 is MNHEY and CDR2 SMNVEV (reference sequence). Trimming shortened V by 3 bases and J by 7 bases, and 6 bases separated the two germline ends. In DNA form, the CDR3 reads TGTGCCAGCAGTTTCGGGAACGGGGAGCTGTTTTTT. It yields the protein CASSFGNGELFF.

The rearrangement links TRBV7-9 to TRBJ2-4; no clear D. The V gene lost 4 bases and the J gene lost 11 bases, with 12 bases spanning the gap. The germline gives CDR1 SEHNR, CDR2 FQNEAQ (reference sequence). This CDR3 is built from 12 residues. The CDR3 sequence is CASSSQHPLQYF. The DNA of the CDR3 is TGTGCCAGCAGCTCACAACACCCGCTTCAGTACTTC.

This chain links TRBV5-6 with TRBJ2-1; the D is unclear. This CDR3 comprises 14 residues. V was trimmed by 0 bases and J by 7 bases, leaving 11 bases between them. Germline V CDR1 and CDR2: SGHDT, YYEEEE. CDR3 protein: CASSLGGRLNEQFF. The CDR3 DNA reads TGTGCCAGCAGCTTGGGTGGTCGTTTGAATGAGCAGTTCTTC.

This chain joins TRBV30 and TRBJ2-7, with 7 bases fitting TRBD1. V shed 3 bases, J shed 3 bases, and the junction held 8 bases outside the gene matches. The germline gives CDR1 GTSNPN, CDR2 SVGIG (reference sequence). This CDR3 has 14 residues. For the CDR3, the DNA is TGTGCCTGGAGGACCGGGACAGCAAGCTACGAGCAGTACTTC. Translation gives CAWRTGTASYEQYF.

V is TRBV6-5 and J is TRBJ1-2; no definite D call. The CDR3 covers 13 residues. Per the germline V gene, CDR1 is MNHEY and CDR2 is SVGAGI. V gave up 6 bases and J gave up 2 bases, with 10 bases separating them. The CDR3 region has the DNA TGTGCCAGCAGCTTTAGTACCAACTATGGCTACACCTTC. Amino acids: CASSFSTNYGYTF.

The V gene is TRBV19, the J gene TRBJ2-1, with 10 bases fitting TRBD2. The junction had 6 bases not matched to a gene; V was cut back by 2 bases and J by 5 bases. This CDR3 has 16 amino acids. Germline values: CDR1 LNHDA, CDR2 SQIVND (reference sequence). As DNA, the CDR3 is TGTGCCAGTAGTATATGGGGTGGGACTAGCGACAATGAGCAGTTCTTC. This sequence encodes CASSIWGGTSDNEQFF.

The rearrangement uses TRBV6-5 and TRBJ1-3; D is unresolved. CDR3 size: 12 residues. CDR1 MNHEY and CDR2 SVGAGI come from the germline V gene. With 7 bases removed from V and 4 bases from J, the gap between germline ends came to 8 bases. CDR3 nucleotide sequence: TGTGCCAGCATTAGTTCCGGAAACACCATATATTTT. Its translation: CASISSGNTIYF.

This CDR3 reads CASRDGRKSTDTQYF. CDR3 in DNA: TGCGCCAGCAGAGACGGAAGGAAGAGCACAGATACGCAGTATTTT. The V gene is TRBV10-1, the J gene TRBJ2-3, with D hard to call. Deletions cut 6 bases from V and 0 bases from J, with 13 bases between. The CDR3 sequence is 15 residues long. Germline CDR1 reads WNHNN; CDR2 reads SYGVQD (reference sequence).

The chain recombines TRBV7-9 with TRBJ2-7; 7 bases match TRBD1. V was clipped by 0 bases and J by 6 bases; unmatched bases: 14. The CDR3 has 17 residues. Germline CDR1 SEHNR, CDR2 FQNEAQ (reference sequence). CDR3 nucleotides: TGTGCCAGCAGCTTAGCGGACAGGATCAGACGGGGTGGCGAGCAGTACTTC. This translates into CASSLADRIRRGGEQYF.

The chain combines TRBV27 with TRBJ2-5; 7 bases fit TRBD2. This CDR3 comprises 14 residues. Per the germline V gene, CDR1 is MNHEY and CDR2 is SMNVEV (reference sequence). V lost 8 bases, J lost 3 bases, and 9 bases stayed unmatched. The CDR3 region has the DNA TGTGCCAGCGCAAGGGCAGGGAGGGAAGAGACCCAGTACTTC. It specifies CASARAGREETQYF.